The clone carrying this T cell receptor (beta chain) has more than one count but fewer than ten. The record originates from a study of kidney transplant recipient with SARS-CoV-2 infection. TCRdb independently ran MiXCR on the reads; one entry per CDR3 protein. The sample contains 200,000 to 300,000 distinct CDR3 sequences, under 35% of which appear only once. V lost 5 bases, J lost 0 bases, and 14 bases lay in between. The germline V gene has CDR1 MNHEY and CDR2 SVGAGI. The CDR3 is made up of 16 amino acids. The TCR comes from a young adult male patient who had COVID-19 and was a kidney transplant recipient. Some T cells may have originated in the graft donor. The chain employs TRBV6-5 and TRBJ2-1; D possibly corresponds to TRBD2 (6 bases). The specimen was a blood sample, collected at baseline and on roughly day 110 from a kidney transplant recipient. Here the CDR3 reads CASSRISGSSYNEQFF. CDR3 sequence (DNA): TGTGCCAGCAGTCGAATTAGCGGTAGCTCCTACAATGAGCAGTTCTTC.